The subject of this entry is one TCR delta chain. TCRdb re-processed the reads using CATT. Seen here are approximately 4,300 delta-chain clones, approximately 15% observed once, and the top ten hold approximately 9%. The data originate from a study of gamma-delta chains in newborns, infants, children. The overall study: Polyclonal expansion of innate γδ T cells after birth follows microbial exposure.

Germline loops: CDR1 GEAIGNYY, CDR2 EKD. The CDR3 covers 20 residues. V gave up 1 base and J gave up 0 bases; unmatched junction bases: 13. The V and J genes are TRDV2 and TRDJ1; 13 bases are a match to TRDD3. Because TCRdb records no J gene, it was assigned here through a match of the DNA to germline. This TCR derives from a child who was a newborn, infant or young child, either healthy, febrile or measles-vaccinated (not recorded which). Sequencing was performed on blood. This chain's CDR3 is CACDTITPTGGYADTDKLIF. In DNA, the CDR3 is TGTGCCTGTGACACGATAACCCCAACTGGGGGATACGCGGACACCGATAAACTCATCTTT.